The rows below give T cell receptor beta chains drawn from one sample of a study of human T cells and chemical hapten exposure. Via MiXCR, TCRdb re-called the RACE reads, giving one row per CDR3 protein. The table has tens of thousands of distinct CDR3 sequences, roughly 9.1% seen once. The sequenced sample was whole blood, obtained in connection with sensitization to the hapten diphenylcyclopropenone (DPC). The receptors were gathered from a woman in her forties with alopecia areata. Some clones in this sample may be carry-over from other donors' samples. Both conserved end residues are part of each CDR3. A D gene is named only where the DNA matches it firmly. Where a row states a size, it is once, few, many or the class of an expanded clone; other rows omit it.

TRBD1 | TRBJ2-2 | TRBV5-5 | many | CASRLGQGALTGELFF | TGTGCCAGCAGGTTGGGACAGGGGGCCTTGACCGGGGAGCTGTTTTTT
TRBD1 | TRBJ1-6 | TRBV20-1 | few | CSAVGRQGQGSPLHF | TGCAGTGCTGTTGGTCGACAGGGGCAGGGGTCACCCCTCCACTTT
NA | TRBJ2-7 | TRBV5-1 | many | CASSGSGTYHF | TGCGCCAGCAGCGGATCCGGGACTTATCACTTC
NA | TRBJ1-5 | TRBV12-3/TRBV12-4 | few | CASTLGGQPQHF | TGTGCCAGCACCTTAGGAGGTCAGCCCCAGCATTTT
NA | TRBJ2-7 | TRBV12-3/TRBV12-4 | once | CTSSSGQAYEQYF | TGTACCAGCAGTTCCGGACAAGCCTACGAGCAGTACTTC
NA | TRBJ1-4 | TRBV7-6 | many | CASSSVGGSNEKLFF | TGTGCCAGCAGCTCGGTGGGCGGCTCCAATGAAAAACTGTTTTTT
TRBD2 | TRBJ2-3 | TRBV5-1 | few | CASRVAGGPNTQYF | TGCGCCAGCAGGGTAGCGGGGGGCCCGAATACGCAGTATTTT
TRBD2 | TRBJ2-7 | TRBV7-2 | many | CASSTQASGYSYEQYF | TGTGCCAGCAGTACCCAGGCTAGCGGCTATTCCTACGAGCAGTACTTC
NA | TRBJ1-1 | TRBV29-1 | few | CSVGNRRRKDTEAFF | TGCAGCGTTGGCAACCGACGTCGCAAAGACACTGAAGCTTTCTTT
NA | TRBJ2-1 | TRBV5-4 | NA | CASSQDRNTDEQFF | TGTGCCAGCAGCCAGGATAGGAACACCGATGAGCAGTTCTTC